These 2 T cell receptor beta chains came from one sample sequenced in a study of OX40 agonist ivuxolimab in advanced cancers. Assay: immunoSEQ multiplex PCR; the TCRdb copy retains only in-frame clones and omits some. This table holds tens of thousands of clones, roughly four fifths found once. Here the sequenced sample was CD4+ or CD8+ T cells sorted from blood, taken in a trial of the OX40 agonist ivuxolimab. The receptors come from an adult with an advanced solid tumor such as melanoma, head and neck, liver or kidney cancer.

This sequence joins TRBV5-1 and TRBJ1-2; 10 bases agree with TRBD1. Germline loops: CDR1 SGHRS, CDR2 YFSETQ. The CDR3 is 14 residues long. Trimming removed 4 bases from V and 5 bases from J; junction bases left unmatched: 5. The CDR3 nucleotides read TGCGCCAGCAGCAAGACAGGGGGCGAATATGGCTACACCTTC. As protein: CASSKTGGEYGYTF.

This clone was detected only once. The J gene is TRBJ2-3, the V gene TRBV15; TRBD2 matches at 7 bases. V was clipped by 0 bases and J by 2 bases; unmatched bases: 8. Germline V gene sequence: CDR1 LNHNV, CDR2 YYDKDF (reference sequence). The CDR3 length is 17 residues. Here the CDR3 DNA reads TGTGCCACCAGCAGAGACCCGCAGCGGGGCACCACAGATACGCAGTATTTT. As protein: CATSRDPQRGTTDTQYF.